This TCR beta chain emerged from a study of T cell repertoires in cytomegalovirus infection. Germline V gives CDR1 SEHNR, CDR2 FQNEAQ (reference sequence). The CDR3 spans 14 residues. The ends were cut back, 5 bases at V and 10 bases at J, with 15 bases in the middle. One entry per CDR3 protein, called by TCRdb with MiXCR from the reads. The repertoire holds some 900,000 distinct CDR3 sequences, with roughly 33% as singletons. Only a few counts were recorded for this clonotype. What it binds is unknown. This sample comprised cultured CD8+ T cells from PBMCs, obtained from culture after CMV antigen stimulation. The receptor was derived from a human donor in good health (CMV status not recorded). Some clones in this sample may be carry-over from other donors' samples. The genes are TRBV7-9 and TRBJ1-6, with D perhaps matching TRBD1 (6 bases). CDR3 nucleotides: TGTGCCAGCAGCCCAACCACAGGGAGGTCACCCCTCCACTTT. It encodes CASSPTTGRSPLHF. Supplemented by reference TRBV7-9 and TRBJ1-6, the full variable domain reads DTGVSQNPRHKITKRGQNVTFRCDPISEHNRLYWYRQTLGQGPEFLTYFQNEAQLEKSRLLSDRFSAERPKGSFSTLEIQRTEQGDSAMYLCASSPTTGRSPLHFGNGTRLTVT.